The table lists the clone carrying this T cell receptor beta chain with a few counts. Its antigen is not known. A much bigger clone sits one base away, suggesting this may be a read error. The data derive from a study of blood T cells in healthy people across ages. General study findings and limits: Roughly linearly, TCR beta diversity per million T cells fell as age increased. As naive T cell percentage varied, TCR beta diversity correlated strongly with it.

Next came a second PCR, run for about 7 to 12 cycles, which used a sample-barcoded 5' primer along with a J-beta primer mix. All cDNA molecules were each tagged by a template-switch adaptor with 12 random nucleotides. A single record per CDR3 protein comes from TCRdb applying MiXCR to the 5' RACE reads. The data show approximately 730,000 distinct CDR3 sequences, about 55% seen once. The CDR3 has 14 residues. The germline gives CDR1 SGHRS, CDR2 YFSETQ. The receptor was derived from a man at least 80 years old in good health. The sample taken for sequencing was blood. This chain uses TRBV5-1 with TRBJ2-5, with 7 positions matching TRBD2. The J call may be incorrect, as the DNA end agrees better with TRBJ2-7. The CDR3: CASSLEASGYEQYF. The CDR3 DNA reads as TGCGCCAGCAGCTTGGAGGCTAGCGGCTACGAGCAGTACTTC.